This TCR beta chain was profiled in a study of T cells in Graves' hyperthyroidism and ophthalmopathy. Study-level information: Blood from the periphery was taken at initial diagnosis, before any treatment. Study-level results: The authors' 13 V-J model separated ophthalmopathy from stable hyperthyroidism. Median prediction lead before ophthalmopathy onset was roughly 6 months with the model.

V lost 1 base, J lost 8 bases, and 11 bases stayed unmatched. CDR1 is LGHDT and CDR2 is YNNKEL in the germline V gene (reference sequence). The CDR3 contains 16 residues. In this sample, this clonotype turned up many times. Its antigen is not identified. RNA transcripts were the template for amplifying TCR beta CDR3 regions. The HTBI primer set was used in a first-round RT-PCR of the TCR CDR3. TCRdb reprocessed the multiplex PCR reads with MiXCR, giving one entry per CDR3 protein. The sample yields approximately 330,000 distinct CDR3 sequences, roughly 15% seen once. This receptor was obtained from a woman aged 40 to 55 with Graves' ophthalmopathy. The sample comprised blood. This chain joins TRBV3-1 and TRBJ2-1; 7 nucleotides match TRBD2. The CDR3 region is CASSQAGREVVHEQFF. CDR3 DNA sequence: TGTGCCAGCAGCCAAGCAGGTCGGGAGGTAGTCCATGAGCAGTTCTTC.